One sample yielded the 3 T cell receptor beta chains listed below, sequenced in a study of blood T cell repertoires in COVID-19. Measured with immunoSEQ multiplex PCR; TCRdb has only the in-frame clones, and not every one. The repertoire has 95,000 to 150,000 clones, approximately 81% of them found once; the top ten carry 3.9%. The specimen sequenced was peripheral blood. The receptors shown here come from a man between 60 and 75 years old with acute or convalescent COVID-19.

This chain connects TRBV5-1 to TRBJ2-7; no clear D. V was pared by 0 bases and J by 2 bases, with 6 bases between. The CDR3 runs 13 residues. CDR1 is SGHRS, CDR2 YFSETQ, per germline. In DNA, the CDR3 is TGCGCCAGCAGCTTGGGTTTCGCCTACGAGCAGTACTTC. Translation gives CASSLGFAYEQYF.

V gene TRBV28 combines with J gene TRBJ2-2, with D maybe TRBD1 (5 bases). CDR3 length: 15 residues. V lost 4 bases and J 0 bases, leaving 9 bases between the germline ends. CDR1 is MDHEN and CDR2 is SYDVKM in the germline V gene. CDR3 bases: TGTGCCAGCAGTTGGGTCAGGGCGAACACCGGGGAGCTGTTTTTT. Its translation: CASSWVRANTGELFF.

This clone was seen a handful of times. The V and J genes are TRBV5-1 and TRBJ2-1, with TRBD2 matching 8 bases. Unmatched junction bases numbered 3, after V lost 0 bases and J lost 4 bases. Germline assignment: CDR1 SGHRS and CDR2 YFSETQ. The CDR3 length is 15 residues. The CDR3 loop is CASSLAPGGYNEQFF. The DNA of the CDR3 is TGCGCCAGCAGCTTGGCGCCGGGAGGGTACAATGAGCAGTTCTTC.